This is a list of T cell receptor beta chains from one sample in a study of cytomegalovirus exposure and HLA in healthy donors. The protocol was immunoSEQ multiplex PCR, while the TCRdb copy is restricted to in-frame clones and leaves out a portion. The table lists 99,000 or so clones, roughly 75% of them singletons, with around 1.5% in the top ten. Sequenced material: PBMCs. The receptor set was obtained from a woman between 35 and 50 years old in good health and CMV-seronegative. The CDR3 runs from the conserved cysteine through the conserved F or W. The order of the fields is V gene, J gene, D gene, clone size, CDR3 DNA, CDR3 protein. A D gene is named only where the DNA matches it firmly. The size of a clone is reported for some rows only, either as once, few or many, or as a class for expanded clones.

v_gene: TRBV6-5; j_gene: TRBJ2-7; d_gene: TRBD1; abundance: NA; CDR3nt: TGTGCCAGCAGTTCTTCCAGACAGGGGGCTCAGGAGCAGTACTTC; CDR3aa: CASSSSRQGAQEQYF
v_gene: TRBV19; j_gene: TRBJ2-5; d_gene: NA; abundance: NA; CDR3nt: TGTGCCAGTAGTATTGGGGGCGGGGAGACCCAGTACTTC; CDR3aa: CASSIGGGETQYF
v_gene: TRBV4-1; j_gene: TRBJ2-1; d_gene: NA; abundance: NA; CDR3nt: TGCGCCAGCAGCCAAGATATAGGGGGGGGGAATAATGAGCAGTTCTTC; CDR3aa: CASSQDIGGGNNEQFF
v_gene: TRBV28; j_gene: TRBJ2-1; d_gene: TRBD2; abundance: NA; CDR3nt: TGTGCCAGCAGGCAAACTAGCGGAGGGCAAGATGAGCAGTTCTTC; CDR3aa: CASRQTSGGQDEQFF
v_gene: TRBV7-8; j_gene: TRBJ2-3; d_gene: TRBD2; abundance: NA; CDR3nt: TGTGCCAGCAGCTCCCGAGCGAGCGGGAGGGCAGGGGATACGCAGTATTTT; CDR3aa: CASSSRASGRAGDTQYF
v_gene: TRBV14; j_gene: TRBJ2-1; d_gene: NA; abundance: NA; CDR3nt: TGTGCCAGCAGTTTAGCACGGAGAACACGTGAGCAGTTCTTC; CDR3aa: CASSLARRTREQFF
v_gene: TRBV27; j_gene: TRBJ2-1; d_gene: TRBD2; abundance: few; CDR3nt: TGTGCCAGCAGATTAGCGGGAGTGGCCTACAATGAGCAGTTCTTC; CDR3aa: CASRLAGVAYNEQFF
v_gene: TRBV11-2; j_gene: TRBJ1-2; d_gene: TRBD1; abundance: once; CDR3nt: TGTGCCAGCAGCTTGAGACAGGGAGGTTGGGGCTATGGCTACACCTTC; CDR3aa: CASSLRQGGWGYGYTF
v_gene: TRBV7-2; j_gene: TRBJ2-3; d_gene: TRBD2; abundance: NA; CDR3nt: TGTGCCAGCAGCTTGGGGACTAGCTCGGATACGCAGTATTTT; CDR3aa: CASSLGTSSDTQYF
v_gene: TRBV4-3; j_gene: TRBJ2-3; d_gene: TRBD2; abundance: NA; CDR3nt: TGCGCCAGCAGCCAAGATTGGGAGACTAGCGGAGCCCTCGATACGCAGTATTTT; CDR3aa: CASSQDWETSGALDTQYF
v_gene: TRBV27; j_gene: TRBJ2-7; d_gene: TRBD2; abundance: NA; CDR3nt: TGTGCCAGCAGTTTCGCGGGAGGGACCTACGAGCAGTACTTC; CDR3aa: CASSFAGGTYEQYF
v_gene: TRBV6-1; j_gene: TRBJ1-1; d_gene: NA; abundance: few; CDR3nt: TGTGCCAGCAGTGAATTCGGGGGGGGGTTGAACACTGAAGCTTTCTTT; CDR3aa: CASSEFGGGLNTEAFF
v_gene: TRBV27; j_gene: TRBJ2-5; d_gene: NA; abundance: NA; CDR3nt: TGTGCCAGCAAGTACGCCGGGACTCGACAAGAGACCCAGTACTTC; CDR3aa: CASKYAGTRQETQYF
v_gene: TRBV5-1; j_gene: TRBJ1-5; d_gene: NA; abundance: NA; CDR3nt: TGCGCCAGCAGCTTAGGAGGAGATAGCAATCAGCCCCAGCATTTT; CDR3aa: CASSLGGDSNQPQHF
v_gene: TRBV7-9; j_gene: TRBJ2-7; d_gene: NA; abundance: NA; CDR3nt: TGTGCCAGCAGCGATGGTGGGTTAAGGGGAGAGCAGTACTTC; CDR3aa: CASSDGGLRGEQYF
v_gene: TRBV9; j_gene: TRBJ2-1; d_gene: TRBD2; abundance: NA; CDR3nt: TGTGCCAGCAGTATCGGGGAGGGCCCCAATGAGCAGTTCTTC; CDR3aa: CASSIGEGPNEQFF
v_gene: TRBV4-1; j_gene: TRBJ1-1; d_gene: TRBD1; abundance: NA; CDR3nt: TGCGCCAGCAGCCGGACAGGGAAGGGGACTGAAGCTTTCTTT; CDR3aa: CASSRTGKGTEAFF
v_gene: TRBV28; j_gene: TRBJ1-6; d_gene: NA; abundance: NA; CDR3nt: TGTGCCAGCAGTTCGAAACCGCCGGGACAATCCCTCCACTTT; CDR3aa: CASSSKPPGQSLHF
v_gene: TRBV28; j_gene: TRBJ2-7; d_gene: NA; abundance: NA; CDR3nt: TGTGCCAGCAGTTTTGAGGCAGGGGAACCCTACGAGCAGTACTTC; CDR3aa: CASSFEAGEPYEQYF
v_gene: TRBV6-1; j_gene: TRBJ1-1; d_gene: NA; abundance: NA; CDR3nt: TGTGCCAGCAGTGAACCCTTCACTGAAGCTTTCTTT; CDR3aa: CASSEPFTEAFF
v_gene: TRBV5-4; j_gene: TRBJ2-1; d_gene: TRBD2; abundance: NA; CDR3nt: TGTGCCAGCAGCTCGGGACTAGCGGAGCTCAATGAGCAGTTCTTC; CDR3aa: CASSSGLAELNEQFF
v_gene: TRBV6-1; j_gene: TRBJ2-4; d_gene: TRBD2; abundance: NA; CDR3nt: TGTGCCAGCAGTGGTGGACTAGCGGGAGTAGCCAAAAACATTCAGTACTTC; CDR3aa: CASSGGLAGVAKNIQYF
v_gene: TRBV5-1; j_gene: TRBJ1-1; d_gene: TRBD1; abundance: NA; CDR3nt: TGCGCCAGCAGCTTGGTGACAGGGGGACTGAACACTGAAGCTTTCTTT; CDR3aa: CASSLVTGGLNTEAFF
v_gene: TRBV7-9; j_gene: TRBJ1-1; d_gene: NA; abundance: NA; CDR3nt: TGTTCCAGCAGCTTAGGAGTAGGGGCGGCTGAAGCTTTCTTT; CDR3aa: CSSSLGVGAAEAFF
v_gene: TRBV4-3; j_gene: TRBJ2-3; d_gene: TRBD2; abundance: few; CDR3nt: TGCGCCAGCAGCTCGGTACTAGCGGGAGAGCGAGATACGCAGTATTTT; CDR3aa: CASSSVLAGERDTQYF
v_gene: TRBV7-9; j_gene: TRBJ1-3; d_gene: TRBD1; abundance: NA; CDR3nt: TGTGCCAGCAGCCCACAGGGGGCAAGCTCTGGAAACACCATATATTTT; CDR3aa: CASSPQGASSGNTIYF
v_gene: TRBV5-1; j_gene: TRBJ2-1; d_gene: TRBD1; abundance: once; CDR3nt: TGCGCCAGCAGCTTACAGGGGGCCGGTGGGCACAATGAGCAGTTCTTC; CDR3aa: CASSLQGAGGHNEQFF
v_gene: TRBV28; j_gene: TRBJ2-5; d_gene: NA; abundance: NA; CDR3nt: TGTGCCAGCAGAGGAGGGCAAGAGACCCAGTACTTC; CDR3aa: CASRGGQETQYF
v_gene: TRBV4-3; j_gene: TRBJ2-1; d_gene: TRBD2; abundance: NA; CDR3nt: TGCGCCAGCAGCCAAGATACCGGGGGGGGTGAGCAGTTCTTC; CDR3aa: CASSQDTGGGEQFF